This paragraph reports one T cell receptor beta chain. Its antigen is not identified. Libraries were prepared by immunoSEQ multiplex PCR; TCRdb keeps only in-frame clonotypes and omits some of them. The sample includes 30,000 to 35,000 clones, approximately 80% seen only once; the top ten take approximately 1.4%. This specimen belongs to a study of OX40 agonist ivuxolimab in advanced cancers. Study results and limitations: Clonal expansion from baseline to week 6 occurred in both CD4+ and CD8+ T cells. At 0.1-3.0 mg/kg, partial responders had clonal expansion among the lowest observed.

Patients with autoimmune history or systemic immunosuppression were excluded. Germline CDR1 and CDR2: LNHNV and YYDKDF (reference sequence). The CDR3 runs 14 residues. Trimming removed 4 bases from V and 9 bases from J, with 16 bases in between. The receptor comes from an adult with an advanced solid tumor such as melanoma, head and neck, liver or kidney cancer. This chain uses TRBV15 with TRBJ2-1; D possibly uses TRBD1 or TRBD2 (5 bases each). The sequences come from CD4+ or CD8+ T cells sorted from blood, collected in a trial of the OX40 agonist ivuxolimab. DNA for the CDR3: TGTGCCACCAGCATCTATGCAGGGACGGTTGAGCAGTTCTTC. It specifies CATSIYAGTVEQFF.